This entry lists 10 T cell receptor beta chains sequenced from one sample in a study of response to subunit inactivated influenza vaccine. TCRdb called the RT-PCR reads again in MiXCR, with one record for every CDR3 protein. Of almost 600,000 distinct CDR3 sequences in the sample, approximately 15% were seen once. Source: PBMCs from blood, taken 12 days after vaccination. The receptors shown here come from a man aged 50 or older who received an inactivated influenza vaccine.

This clonotype was seen more than once but under ten times. The chain couples TRBV15 to TRBJ1-2, with 8 bases that match TRBD1. CDR1 LNHNV and CDR2 YYDKDF come from the germline V gene (reference sequence). Trimming removed 4 bases from V and 5 bases from J; junction bases left unmatched: 9. The CDR3 length is 15 residues. The CDR3 bases are TGTGCCACCAGCAAGGTTGGCGGACAGGGTTATGGCTACACCTTC. Translation gives CATSKVGGQGYGYTF.

Only a few counts were recorded for this clonotype. This chain uses TRBV28 with TRBJ2-1; D is undetermined. V was trimmed by 6 bases and J by 7 bases, leaving 7 bases between them. Germline values: CDR1 MDHEN, CDR2 SYDVKM. CDR3 length: 11 amino acids. The CDR3 nucleotides are TGTGCCAGCAGCCCTCAGAATGAGCAGTTCTTC. This translates into CASSPQNEQFF.

V usage is TRBV13 and J usage is TRBJ1-4, with a weak D call TRBD1 (6 bases). V lost 4 bases to trimming and J lost 4 bases, with 13 bases between them. The V gene's germline CDR1 is PRHDT and CDR2 FYEKMQ (reference sequence). The CDR3 is 15 residues long. The CDR3 bases are TGTGCCAGCAGCTCTATGACAGGCTTTAATGAAAAACTGTTTTTT. Translated, it gives CASSSMTGFNEKLFF.

The chain couples TRBV12-3 or TRBV12-4 to TRBJ2-1; TRBD2 matches 9 bases. V was pared by 8 bases and J by 0 bases, with 11 bases of the junction left unmatched. This CDR3 comprises 17 residues. CDR3 bases: TGTGCCAGCCGTGGGGGTAGCGGGAGTTTCTCCTACAATGAGCAGTTCTTC. Its protein is CASRGGSGSFSYNEQFF.

This clonotype was observed a few times. The V and J genes are TRBV10-3 and TRBJ2-3; 7 nucleotides match TRBD1. The germline V gene encodes CDR1 ENHRY and CDR2 SYGVKD. The V gene end was trimmed by 0 bases and the J gene end by 1 base; junction bases not matched to a gene: 7. This CDR3 is built from 17 residues. The chain's CDR3 is CAISESKGTAGTDTQYF. Here the CDR3 DNA reads TGTGCCATCAGTGAGTCGAAGGGGACAGCAGGCACAGATACGCAGTATTTT.

This clonotype showed up just a few times. This chain connects TRBV5-5 to TRBJ1-1, with 10 bases fitting TRBD1. Trimming removed 6 bases from V and 4 bases from J; junction bases left unmatched: 12. The CDR3 length is 16 residues. Per the germline V gene, CDR1 is SGHKS and CDR2 is YYEKEE (reference sequence). CDR3 region: CASTTETGGPSTEAFF. CDR3 nucleotides: TGTGCCAGCACAACGGAGACAGGGGGCCCTTCCACTGAAGCTTTCTTT.

This clonotype has more than one count but fewer than ten. The rearrangement joins TRBV5-5 to TRBJ2-7; D is ambiguous. The length of the CDR3 is 11 residues. The germline CDR1 and CDR2 sequences are SGHKS and YYEKEE (reference sequence). Trimming shortened V by 7 bases and J by 1 base, and 6 bases separated the two germline ends. Here the CDR3 DNA reads TGTGCCAGCGTGCGATCCTACGAGCAGTACTTC. Translated: CASVRSYEQYF.

This clonotype was recorded at least ten times. The chain couples TRBV24-1 to TRBJ1-5, with a tentative D call TRBD1 (6 bases). V dropped 9 bases and J dropped 4 bases, with 18 bases sitting between them. Germline V CDR1 and CDR2: KGHDR, SFDVKD. This CDR3 contains 15 residues. The CDR3 nucleotides read TGTGCCACCCGTGCCGGGGCAGGGGCGAATCAGCCCCAGCATTTT. Translating it yields CATRAGAGANQPQHF.

This clonotype was seen only a few times. The chain has TRBV15 and TRBJ2-2; D may be TRBD1 (5 bases). CDR3 length: 15 amino acids. Per the germline V gene, CDR1 is LNHNV and CDR2 is YYDKDF (reference sequence). V lost 5 bases and J 4 bases, leaving 14 bases between the germline ends. In nucleotides, the CDR3 is TGTGCCACCAGCGGGCGCAGGGAAGGCACCGGGGAGCTGTTTTTT. This sequence encodes CATSGRREGTGELFF.

This clonotype was seen a handful of times. The J gene is TRBJ1-4, the V gene TRBV10-3; D call uncertain. CDR3 size: 13 residues. V was pared by 2 bases and J by 10 bases, with 11 bases between. Germline V gene lookup returns CDR1 ENHRY and CDR2 SYGVKD. In DNA form, the CDR3 reads TGTGCCATCAGTGAGGGAAAGAAGAGAAAACTGTTTTTT. It specifies CAISEGKKRKLFF.